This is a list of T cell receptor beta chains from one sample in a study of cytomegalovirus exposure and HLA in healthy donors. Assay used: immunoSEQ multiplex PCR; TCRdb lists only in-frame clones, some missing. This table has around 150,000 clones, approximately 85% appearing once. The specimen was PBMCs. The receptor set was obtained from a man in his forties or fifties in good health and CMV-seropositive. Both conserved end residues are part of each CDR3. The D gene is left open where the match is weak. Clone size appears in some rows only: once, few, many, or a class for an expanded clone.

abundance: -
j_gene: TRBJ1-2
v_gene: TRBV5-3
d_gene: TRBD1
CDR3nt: TGTGCCAGAAGCTTGGGGACAGGCCGGTACTATGGCTACACCTTC
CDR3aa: CARSLGTGRYYGYTF

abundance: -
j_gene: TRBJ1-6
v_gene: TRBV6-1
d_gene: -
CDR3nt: TGTGCCAGCAGCGAAACACCTTCACCCCTCCACTTT
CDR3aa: CASSETPSPLHF

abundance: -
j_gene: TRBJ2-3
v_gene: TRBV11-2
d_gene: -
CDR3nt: TGTGCCAGCAGGAATGTGGGCGATACGCAGTATTTT
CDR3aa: CASRNVGDTQYF

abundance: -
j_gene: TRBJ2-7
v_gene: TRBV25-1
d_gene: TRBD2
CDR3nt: TGTGCCAGCAGTGAATACGGACTAGCGGGCGAGCAGTACTTC
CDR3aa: CASSEYGLAGEQYF

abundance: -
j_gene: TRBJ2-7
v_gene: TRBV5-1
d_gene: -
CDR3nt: TGCGCCAGCAGCTTGGCTTCGGGTTACGAGCAGTACTTC
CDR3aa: CASSLASGYEQYF

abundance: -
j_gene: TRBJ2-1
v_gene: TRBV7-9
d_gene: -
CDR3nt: TGTGCCAGCAGCTTCAGCAATGAGCAGTTCTTC
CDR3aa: CASSFSNEQFF

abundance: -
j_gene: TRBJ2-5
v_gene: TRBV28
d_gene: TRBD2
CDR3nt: TGTGCCAGCAGTTTCTCTCCCGGGACTAGCGGGAGTGAGACCCAGTACTTC
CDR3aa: CASSFSPGTSGSETQYF

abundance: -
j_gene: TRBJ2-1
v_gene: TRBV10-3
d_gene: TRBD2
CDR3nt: TGTGCCATCCAAAGGGGACTAGCGGGAAGGAATGAGCAGTTCTTC
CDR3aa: CAIQRGLAGRNEQFF

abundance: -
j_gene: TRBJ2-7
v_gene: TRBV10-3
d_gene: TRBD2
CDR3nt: TGTGCCATCAGTGGCGGGACTAGCGTGTACGAGCAGTACTTC
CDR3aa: CAISGGTSVYEQYF

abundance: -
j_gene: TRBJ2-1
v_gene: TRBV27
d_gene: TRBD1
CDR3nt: TGTGCCAGCAGTACCCTGGACAGGCGTGAGCAGTTCTTC
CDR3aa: CASSTLDRREQFF

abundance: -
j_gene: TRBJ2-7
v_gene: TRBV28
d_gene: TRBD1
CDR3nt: TGTGCCAGCAGTTTCTACTTCCGGGACAGGGGGAGCTACGAGCAGTACTTC
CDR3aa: CASSFYFRDRGSYEQYF

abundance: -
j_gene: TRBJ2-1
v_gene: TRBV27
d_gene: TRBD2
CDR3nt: TGTGCCAGCACCGGTGCGGGAGGGTATGTAAATGAGCAGTTCTTC
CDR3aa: CASTGAGGYVNEQFF

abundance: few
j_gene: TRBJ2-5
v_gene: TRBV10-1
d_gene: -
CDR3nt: TGCGCCAGCAGTCGAGACAGGCCCCAAGAGACCCAGTACTTC
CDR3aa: CASSRDRPQETQYF

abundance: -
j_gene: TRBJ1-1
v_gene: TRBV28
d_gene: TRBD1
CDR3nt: TGTGCCAGCAGACCAGGGGGACAGCGGAACACTGAAGCTTTCTTT
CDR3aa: CASRPGGQRNTEAFF